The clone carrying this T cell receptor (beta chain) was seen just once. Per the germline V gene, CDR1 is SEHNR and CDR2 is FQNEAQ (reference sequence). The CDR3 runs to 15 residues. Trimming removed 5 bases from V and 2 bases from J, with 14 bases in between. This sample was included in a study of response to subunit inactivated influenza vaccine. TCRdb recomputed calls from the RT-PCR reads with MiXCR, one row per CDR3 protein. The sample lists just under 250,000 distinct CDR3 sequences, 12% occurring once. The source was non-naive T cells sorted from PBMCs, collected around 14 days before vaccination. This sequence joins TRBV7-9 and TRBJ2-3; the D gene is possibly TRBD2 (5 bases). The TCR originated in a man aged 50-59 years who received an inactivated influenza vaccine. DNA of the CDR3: TGTGCCAGCAGCCCGGGGAGCTACCCCACAGATACGCAGTATTTT. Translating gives CASSPGSYPTDTQYF. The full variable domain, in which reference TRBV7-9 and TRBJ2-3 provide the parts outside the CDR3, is DTGVSQNPRHKITKRGQNVTFRCDPISEHNRLYWYRQTLGQGPEFLTYFQNEAQLEKSRLLSDRFSAERPKGSFSTLEIQRTEQGDSAMYLCASSPGSYPTDTQYFGPGTRLTVL.